Presented here are 29 T cell receptor beta chains from one specimen sequenced in a study of CD8+ T cells in alopecia areata. Sequencing used cDNA as its template, made by extracting RNA and reverse transcribing it. Assay used: immunoSEQ multiplex PCR; TCRdb lists only in-frame clones, some missing. The sample carries roughly 140,000 clones, around 51% recorded once. The sample was CD4+ T cells sorted from blood, taken at week 0. Receptor source: a human donor with alopecia areata.

This clone was observed a handful of times. The rearrangement joins TRBV9 to TRBJ1-3; D remains ambiguous. The CDR3 sequence is 17 residues long. V lost 0 bases, J lost 1 base, and 14 bases lay in between. Germline lookup yields CDR1 SGDLS and CDR2 YYNGEE. CDR3 amino acids: CASSVGRAATSGNTIYF. The CDR3 DNA reads TGTGCCAGCAGCGTAGGTCGTGCCGCTACGTCTGGAAACACCATATATTTT. Filled out from reference TRBV9 and TRBJ1-3, the complete variable domain reads DSGVTQTPKHLITATGQRVTLRCSPRSGDLSVYWYQQSLDQGLQFLIQYYNGEERAKGNILERFSAQQFPDLHSELNLSSLELGDSALYFCASSVGRAATSGNTIYFGEGSWLTVV.

Worth noting for this clone: The same CDR3 can be traced to other DNA sequences in this sample. The genes are TRBV30 and TRBJ1-5; a weak D match, TRBD1 (6 bases). The CDR3 runs 14 residues. Trimming removed 0 bases from V and 2 bases from J, with 8 bases in between. From germline, CDR1 is GTSNPN and CDR2 SVGIG (reference sequence). The CDR3 coding sequence is TGTGCCTGGAGTGTAGGGGGGGGCAATCAGCCCCAGCATTTT. This sequence encodes CAWSVGGGNQPQHF.

The gene calls are TRBV30 and TRBJ1-5, with TRBD1 matching 8 bases. CDR3 size: 14 residues. J gave up 6 bases and V 3 bases, and 7 bases lay outside the gene matches. Germline CDR1 GTSNPN, CDR2 SVGIG (reference sequence). The CDR3 reads CAWRDRATAQPQHF. The CDR3 coding sequence is TGTGCCTGGAGGGACAGGGCCACAGCTCAGCCCCAGCATTTT.

V and J are TRBV29-1 and TRBJ1-3; TRBD1 agrees at 11 bases. CDR3 size: 14 residues. CDR1 and CDR2 (germline): SQVTM, ANQGSEA. Trimming removed 4 bases from V and 4 bases from J; junction bases left unmatched: 3. This CDR3 reads CSVAGQGGGNTIYF. The CDR3 region has the DNA TGCAGCGTTGCGGGACAGGGGGGCGGAAACACCATATATTTT.

This clone was detected a few times. The V gene is TRBV5-1, the J gene TRBJ2-5; the D gene could be TRBD1 or TRBD2 (5 bases each). Deletions cut 3 bases from V and 11 bases from J, with 14 bases between. This CDR3 is 12 amino acids long. Germline-derived CDR1 and CDR2 are SGHRS and YFSETQ. CDR3 region: CASSSTLGEQYF. The DNA of the CDR3 is TGCGCCAGCAGCTCGACTCTGGGGGAGCAGTACTTC.

This clone has a handful of counts. V usage is TRBV5-7 and J usage is TRBJ2-6; tentative D call: TRBD2 (6 bases). Being an ORF, TRBV5-7 has a function that is uncertain. The CDR3 loop spans 18 amino acids. V was cut by 3 bases and J by 0 bases, with 16 bases left in between. The CDR3 region has the DNA TGTGCCAGCAGCTCGTGGGGGAGGCGCCCCTCTGGGGCCAACGTCCTGACTTTC. Amino acids: CASSSWGRRPSGANVLTF.

The chain combines TRBV29-1 with TRBJ2-3; D is undetermined. The CDR3 loop spans 12 amino acids. Per germline, CDR1 SQVTM and CDR2 ANQGSEA. Trimming pared 7 bases from V and 2 bases from J, leaving 10 bases between. The CDR3 loop is CSGLHTTDTQYF. The CDR3 DNA is TGCAGCGGACTCCACACCACAGATACGCAGTATTTT.

In this sample, this clone turned up once. The genes are TRBV15 and TRBJ2-5; a weak D match, TRBD2 (5 bases). The CDR3 has 14 amino acids. V lost 0 bases and J 4 bases, leaving 9 bases between the germline ends. Germline V CDR1 and CDR2: LNHNV, YYDKDF (reference sequence). The CDR3 DNA sequence: TGTGCCACCAGCAGAGACGCTAGCCGAGAGACCCAGTACTTC. Its translation is CATSRDASRETQYF.

The chain employs TRBV4-1 and TRBJ1-5; D is unresolved. V was pared by 2 bases and J by 4 bases, with 15 bases between. The CDR3 totals 16 residues. Germline V CDR1 and CDR2: MGHRA, YSYEKL. The CDR3 loop is CASSQTMATPNQPQHF. The CDR3 DNA sequence: TGCGCCAGCAGCCAAACCATGGCTACACCAAATCAGCCCCAGCATTTT.

The chain has TRBV5-6 and TRBJ1-5; D perhaps matches TRBD1 (5 bases). The V gene's germline CDR1 is SGHDT and CDR2 YYEEEE. Trimming stripped 0 bases from V and 2 bases from J, with 18 bases between. This CDR3 contains 18 residues. CDR3 nucleotide sequence: TGTGCCAGCAGCTTGGCCCAGGGCTTCCGGGGGGGCAATCAGCCCCAGCATTTT. The encoded protein is CASSLAQGFRGGNQPQHF.

V gene TRBV29-1 combines with J gene TRBJ2-2; D perhaps matches TRBD2 (6 bases). V gave up 7 bases and J gave up 0 bases, with 15 bases separating them. This CDR3 contains 15 residues. Per the germline V gene, CDR1 is SQVTM and CDR2 is ANQGSEA. The CDR3, as DNA: TGCAGCGCCCAAGGGTCGGGGGCGAACACCGGGGAGCTGTTTTTT. Protein: CSAQGSGANTGELFF.

The V and J genes are TRBV30 and TRBJ2-3, with TRBD2 matching over 13 bases. Looked up from germline, CDR1 is GTSNPN and CDR2 is SVGIG (reference sequence). The CDR3 runs to 13 residues. Trimming removed 7 bases from V and 7 bases from J; junction bases left unmatched: 5. The CDR3 nucleotides read TGTGCCTCTCGGACTAGCGGGAGAAATACGCAGTATTTT. Translation: CASRTSGRNTQYF.

V and J are TRBV7-8 and TRBJ1-2; 8 bases line up with TRBD1. CDR1 and CDR2 from the germline V gene are SGHVS and FQNEAQ. The ends lost 2 bases at V and 2 bases at J; junction bases unmatched: 10. CDR3 length: 17 amino acids. CDR3: CASSLILDRTGNYGYTF. The CDR3 nucleotides are TGTGCCAGCAGCTTAATACTAGATAGGACAGGGAACTATGGCTACACCTTC.

This clone came up a few times. The V gene is TRBV7-2, the J gene TRBJ1-2, with D possibly TRBD1 on 5 matching bases. Germline CDR1 and CDR2: SGHTA and FQGNSA. V gave up 4 bases and J gave up 10 bases, with 13 bases separating them. CDR3 length: 12 amino acids. The CDR3 region is CASSSRDSYYTF. CDR3 DNA: TGTGCCAGCAGCTCAAGAGACAGTTACTACACCTTC.

The V call is TRBV7-9, the J call TRBJ2-3; weak D call: TRBD1 (5 bases). This CDR3 has 13 residues. Deletions cut 8 bases from V and 1 base from J, with 10 bases between. Germline assignment: CDR1 SEHNR and CDR2 FQNEAQ (reference sequence). CDR3 coding DNA: TGTGCCAGCGGGGCGCGACGCACAGATACGCAGTATTTT. It codes for CASGARRTDTQYF.

This chain joins TRBV29-1 and TRBJ1-5; D perhaps matches TRBD1 (5 bases). Germline CDR1 and CDR2: SQVTM and ANQGSEA. CDR3 size: 14 residues. Deletions cut 5 bases from V and 2 bases from J, with 13 bases between. CDR3 in DNA: TGCAGCGTTACAGAAGGGACGGGCAATCAGCCCCAGCATTTT. Translated, it gives CSVTEGTGNQPQHF. The whole variable domain, remainder taken from reference TRBV29-1 and TRBJ1-5, is SAVISQKPSRDICQRGTSLTIQCQVDSQVTMMFWYRQQPGQSLTLIATANQGSEATYESGFVIDKFPISRPNLTFSTLTVSNMSPEDSSIYLCSVTEGTGNQPQHFGDGTRLSIL.

The chain joins TRBV29-1 to TRBJ2-4; a weak D match, TRBD1 (5 bases). Germline V gene lookup returns CDR1 SQVTM and CDR2 ANQGSEA. The V end was cut by 3 bases, the J end by 4 bases, with 7 bases between. The CDR3 totals 12 residues. The CDR3 reads CSVEKGKNIQYF. The CDR3, as DNA: TGCAGCGTTGAGAAGGGGAAAAACATTCAGTACTTC.

V and J are TRBV27 and TRBJ1-2; D unresolved. The germline gives CDR1 MNHEY, CDR2 SMNVEV (reference sequence). V lost 6 bases to trimming and J lost 8 bases, with 10 bases between them. The CDR3 sequence is 11 residues long. CDR3 in DNA: TGTGCCAGCAGGGAGGGCCTGGGCTACACCTTC. It translates to CASREGLGYTF.

This chain uses TRBV18 with TRBJ1-2; no firm D call. The V end was cut by 6 bases, the J end by 4 bases, with 18 bases between. Germline lookup yields CDR1 KGHSH and CDR2 LQKENI. This CDR3 contains 15 residues. The CDR3 region is CASSVKNATGYGYTF. The CDR3 region has the DNA TGTGCCAGCTCTGTTAAGAATGCTACTGGCTATGGCTACACCTTC. The variable domain in full, with the rest retrieved from reference TRBV18 and TRBJ1-2, is NAGVMQNPRHLVRRRGQEARLRCSPMKGHSHVYWYRQLPEEGLKFMVYLQKENIIDESGMPKERFSAEFPKEGPSILRIQQVVRGDSAAYFCASSVKNATGYGYTFGSGTRLTVV.

The chain recombines TRBV14 with TRBJ2-3; possibly TRBD2 for D (5 bases). The CDR3 loop spans 16 amino acids. V was pared by 0 bases and J by 0 bases, with 10 bases between. CDR1 and CDR2 from the germline V gene are SGHDN and FVKESK. For the CDR3, the DNA is TGTGCCAGCAGCCAAGATTGGAGGACGAGCACAGATACGCAGTATTTT. As protein: CASSQDWRTSTDTQYF.

This clone showed up just a few times. The CDR3 sequence: CASSQGGGYYGYTF. The CDR3 coding sequence is TGTGCCAGCAGCCAAGGGGGCGGATACTATGGCTACACCTTC. The J gene is TRBJ1-2, the V gene TRBV14, with D tentatively TRBD1 (5 bases). The germline CDR1 and CDR2 sequences are SGHDN and FVKESK. Deletions cut 1 base from V and 3 bases from J, with 9 bases between. The CDR3 is made up of 14 amino acids. Drawing the rest from reference TRBV14 and TRBJ1-2, the complete variable domain is EAGVTQFPSHSVIEKGQTVTLRCDPISGHDNLYWYRRVMGKEIKFLLHFVKESKQDESGMPNNRFLAERTGGTYSTLKVQPAELEDSGVYFCASSQGGGYYGYTFGSGTRLTVV.

The V and J genes are TRBV10-3 and TRBJ2-1, with 12 bases lining up with TRBD2. CDR3 length equals 13 residues. V trimming: 2 bases; J trimming: 10 bases; junction bases outside the gene matches: 0. Germline V CDR1 and CDR2: ENHRY, SYGVKD. The CDR3 sequence is CAISEGLAGEQFF. The CDR3 region has the DNA TGTGCCATCAGTGAGGGACTAGCGGGAGAGCAGTTCTTC.

This clone was seen only a few times. V usage is TRBV30 and J usage is TRBJ2-5, with a weak D call TRBD2 (7 bases). Germline CDR1 and CDR2: GTSNPN and SVGIG (reference sequence). The CDR3 covers 15 residues. Deletions cut 5 bases from V and 3 bases from J, with 19 bases between. DNA of the CDR3: TGTGCCTGGGACGGGGGGCAGGGTTATAAAGAGACCCAGTACTTC. Protein sequence: CAWDGGQGYKETQYF.

This clone was found a few times. The V and J genes are TRBV30 and TRBJ1-1, with 10 positions matching TRBD1. The CDR3 extends over 16 amino acids. CDR1 is GTSNPN, CDR2 SVGIG, per germline (reference sequence). With 2 bases clipped from V and 5 bases from J, the junction kept 11 bases outside the gene matches. This chain's CDR3 is CAWSLKPGQGKTEAFF. The CDR3 nucleotides are TGTGCCTGGAGTTTGAAACCGGGACAGGGGAAGACTGAAGCTTTCTTT. Together with reference TRBV30 and TRBJ1-1, the CDR3 gives the full variable domain: SQTIHQWPATLVQPVGSPLSLECTVEGTSNPNLYWYRQAAGRGLQLLFYSVGIGQISSEVPQNLSASRPQDRQFILSSKKLLLSDSGFYLCAWSLKPGQGKTEAFFGQGTRLTVV.

This clone was seen a few times. The rearrangement joins TRBV29-1 to TRBJ2-3, with no clear D. V lost 7 bases, J lost 0 bases, and 11 bases lay in between. The CDR3 has 13 amino acids. The germline V gene encodes CDR1 SQVTM and CDR2 ANQGSEA. In DNA, the CDR3 is TGCAGCGCTCTGACCCGTAGCACAGATACGCAGTATTTT. This translates into CSALTRSTDTQYF.

This clone was seen just once. The CDR3 sequence: CASSVTSGYTF. The CDR3 DNA is TGTGCCAGCAGCGTGACCTCGGGCTACACCTTC. J is TRBJ1-2 and V is TRBV7-2; D uncertain. Trimming left V 5 bases short and J 8 bases short, with 9 bases between. Per germline, CDR1 SGHTA and CDR2 FQGNSA. This CDR3 region has 11 residues. The complete variable domain, with remaining parts taken from reference TRBV7-2 and TRBJ1-2, reads GAGVSQSPSNKVTEKGKDVELRCDPISGHTALYWYRQSLGQGLEFLIYFQGNSAPDKSGLPSDRFSAERTGGSVSTLTIQRTQQEDSAVYLCASSVTSGYTFGSGTRLTVV.

The V gene is TRBV29-1, the J gene TRBJ2-3; 11 nucleotides agree with TRBD2. The CDR3 totals 14 residues. Germline loops: CDR1 SQVTM, CDR2 ANQGSEA. The V segment lost 7 bases and the J segment 6 bases; nucleotides outside the gene matches: 9. This CDR3 reads CSGVSGRAWDTQYF. DNA for the CDR3: TGCAGCGGGGTTAGCGGGAGGGCCTGGGATACGCAGTATTTT.

This chain uses TRBV7-2 with TRBJ1-2, with D perhaps matching TRBD1 (5 bases). Germline loops: CDR1 SGHTA, CDR2 FQGNSA. This CDR3 region has 13 residues. V was clipped by 2 bases and J by 4 bases, with 8 bases between them. CDR3 in amino acids: CASSLKTVYGYTF. Here the CDR3 DNA reads TGTGCCAGCAGCTTAAAGACAGTCTATGGCTACACCTTC.

The chain is built from TRBV9 and TRBJ2-5; 7 bases align to TRBD2. The J call may be mistaken, given a closer DNA end match to TRBJ2-7. Germline V gene sequence: CDR1 SGDLS, CDR2 YYNGEE. The CDR3 has 15 residues. CDR3: CASSVGPGGSYEQYF. The CDR3 bases are TGTGCCAGCAGCGTAGGGCCGGGGGGCTCCTACGAGCAGTACTTC.